These 3 T cell receptor beta chains were sequenced from one sample in a study of T cell responses to AZD1222 COVID-19 vaccine. Data came from immunoSEQ multiplex PCR; TCRdb stores just in-frame clones and leaves some out. Of around 150,000 clones listed, around 88% were seen once; the top ten hold roughly 2.1%. Sequencing used peripheral blood, obtained on day 0 of AZD1222 vaccination. These TCRs come from an adult in good health.

This chain connects TRBV7-3 to TRBJ2-3; no clear D. The CDR3 is 13 residues long. V was clipped by 1 base and J by 5 bases, with 7 bases between them. The V gene's germline CDR1 is SGHTA and CDR2 FQGTGA. The chain's CDR3 is CASSLSRLDTQYF. The CDR3 DNA reads TGTGCCAGCAGCTTAAGCCGGCTAGATACGCAGTATTTT.

The chain links TRBV27 to TRBJ1-1; D is ambiguous. The CDR3 consists of 14 residues. Germline V gives CDR1 MNHEY, CDR2 SMNVEV (reference sequence). The V end lost 2 bases, the J end lost 4 bases, and 11 bases lay between the germline ends. DNA of the CDR3: TGTGCCAGCAGTTTACGGGGTTTAGGCACTGAAGCTTTCTTT. It encodes CASSLRGLGTEAFF.

The CDR3 is CASSRSGGGGYTF. The CDR3 DNA reads as TGTGCCAGCAGCCGGTCGGGGGGAGGGGGCTACACCTTC. This chain connects TRBV7-8 to TRBJ1-2, with D perhaps matching TRBD1 (5 bases). The CDR3 totals 13 residues. The germline CDR1 and CDR2 sequences are SGHVS and FQNEAQ. V lost 5 bases, J lost 8 bases, and 15 bases lay in between.